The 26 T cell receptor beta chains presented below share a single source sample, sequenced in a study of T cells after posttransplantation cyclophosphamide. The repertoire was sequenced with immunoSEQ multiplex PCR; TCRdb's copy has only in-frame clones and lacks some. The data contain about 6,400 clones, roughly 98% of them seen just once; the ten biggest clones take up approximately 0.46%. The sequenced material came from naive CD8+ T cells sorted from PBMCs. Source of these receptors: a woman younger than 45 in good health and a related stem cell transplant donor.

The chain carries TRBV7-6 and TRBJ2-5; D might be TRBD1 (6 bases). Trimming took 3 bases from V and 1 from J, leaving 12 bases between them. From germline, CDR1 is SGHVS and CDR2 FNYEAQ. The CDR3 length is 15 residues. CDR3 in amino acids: CASSFQPDSQETQYF. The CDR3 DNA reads TGTGCCAGCAGCTTCCAACCGGACAGCCAAGAGACCCAGTACTTC. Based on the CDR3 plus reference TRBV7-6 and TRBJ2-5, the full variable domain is GAGVSQSPRYKVTKRGQDVALRCDPISGHVSLYWYRQALGQGPEFLTYFNYEAQQDKSGLPNDRFSAERPEGSISTLTIQRTEQRDSAMYRCASSFQPDSQETQYFGPGTRLLVL.

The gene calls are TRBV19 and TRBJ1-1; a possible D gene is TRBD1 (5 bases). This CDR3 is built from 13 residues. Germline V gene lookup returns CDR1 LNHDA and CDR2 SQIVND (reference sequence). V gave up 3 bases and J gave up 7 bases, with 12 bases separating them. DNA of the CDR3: TGTGCCAGTAGTATTTCAAGCGGGGGTGAAGCTTTCTTT. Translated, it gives CASSISSGGEAFF. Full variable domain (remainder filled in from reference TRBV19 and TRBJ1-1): DGGITQSPKYLFRKEGQNVTLSCEQNLNHDAMYWYRQDPGQGLRLIYYSQIVNDFQKGDIAEGYSVSREKKESFPLTVTSAQKNPTAFYLCASSISSGGEAFFGQGTRLTVV.

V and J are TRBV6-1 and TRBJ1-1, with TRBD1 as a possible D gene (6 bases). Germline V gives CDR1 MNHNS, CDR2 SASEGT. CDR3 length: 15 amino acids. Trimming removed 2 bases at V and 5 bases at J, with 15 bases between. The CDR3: CASSEIPGTITEAFF. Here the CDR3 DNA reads TGTGCCAGCAGTGAAATTCCCGGGACAATTACTGAAGCTTTCTTT.

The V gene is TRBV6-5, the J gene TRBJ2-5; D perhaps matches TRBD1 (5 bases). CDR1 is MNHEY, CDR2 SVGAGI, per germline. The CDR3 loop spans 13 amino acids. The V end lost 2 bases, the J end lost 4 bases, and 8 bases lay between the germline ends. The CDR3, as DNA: TGTGCCAGCAGTTACGGGCAGGGAGAGACCCAGTACTTC. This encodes CASSYGQGETQYF.

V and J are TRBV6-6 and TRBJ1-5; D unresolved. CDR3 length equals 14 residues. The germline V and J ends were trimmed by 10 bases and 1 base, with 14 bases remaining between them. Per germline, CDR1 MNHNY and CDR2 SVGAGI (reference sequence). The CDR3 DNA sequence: TGTGCCACCTCCCCGGCGGGGAGCAATCAGCCCCAGCATTTT. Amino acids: CATSPAGSNQPQHF.

Here the CDR3 DNA reads TGTGCCTGGAGTTCGGGACTAGCGGGGGGTCCAAGGTCAGAGACCCAGTACTTC. Its translation is CAWSSGLAGGPRSETQYF. The gene calls are TRBV30 and TRBJ2-5, with 15 bases fitting TRBD2. With 2 bases clipped from V and 4 bases from J, the junction kept 11 bases outside the gene matches. Per the germline V gene, CDR1 is GTSNPN and CDR2 is SVGIG (reference sequence). The CDR3 is 18 amino acids.

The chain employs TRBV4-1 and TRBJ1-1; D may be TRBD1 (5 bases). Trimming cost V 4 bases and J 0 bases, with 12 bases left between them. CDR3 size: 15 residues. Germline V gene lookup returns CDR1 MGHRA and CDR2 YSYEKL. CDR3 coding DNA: TGCGCCAGCAGCCCGACAGAGTTAATGAACACTGAAGCTTTCTTT. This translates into CASSPTELMNTEAFF.

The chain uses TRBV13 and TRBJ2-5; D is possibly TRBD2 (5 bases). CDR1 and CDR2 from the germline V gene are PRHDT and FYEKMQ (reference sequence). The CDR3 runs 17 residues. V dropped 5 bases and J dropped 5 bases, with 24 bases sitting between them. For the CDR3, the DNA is TGTGCCAGCAGCAACCGGGATCTTAACCCTAACCCGGAGACCCAGTACTTC. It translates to CASSNRDLNPNPETQYF. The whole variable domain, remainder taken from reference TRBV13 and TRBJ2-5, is AAGVIQSPRHLIKEKRETATLKCYPIPRHDTVYWYQQGPGQDPQFLISFYEKMQSDKGSIPDRFSAQQFSDYHSELNMSSLELGDSALYFCASSNRDLNPNPETQYFGPGTRLLVL.

The chain's CDR3 is CASSQGYTGTSGHVEQFF. The CDR3 DNA reads as TGCGCCAGCAGCCAGGGCTACACCGGGACTAGCGGGCATGTTGAGCAGTTCTTC. The rearrangement uses TRBV4-1 and TRBJ2-1; 12 positions agree with TRBD2. The CDR3 totals 18 residues. The ends lost 3 bases at V and 9 bases at J; junction bases unmatched: 15. Germline V lookup: CDR1 MGHRA, CDR2 YSYEKL.

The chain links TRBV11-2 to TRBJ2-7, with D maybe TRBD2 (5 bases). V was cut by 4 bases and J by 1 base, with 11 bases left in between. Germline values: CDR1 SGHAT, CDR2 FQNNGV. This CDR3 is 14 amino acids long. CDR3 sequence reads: CASSSPGKSYEQYF. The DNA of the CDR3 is TGTGCCAGCAGCTCCCCCGGGAAATCCTACGAGCAGTACTTC.

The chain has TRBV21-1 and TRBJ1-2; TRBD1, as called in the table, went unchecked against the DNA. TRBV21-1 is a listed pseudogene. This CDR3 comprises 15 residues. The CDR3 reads CASSTVPDFNYGYTF. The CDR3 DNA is TGTGCCAGCAGCACAGTCCCAGATTTTAACTATGGCTACACCTTC.

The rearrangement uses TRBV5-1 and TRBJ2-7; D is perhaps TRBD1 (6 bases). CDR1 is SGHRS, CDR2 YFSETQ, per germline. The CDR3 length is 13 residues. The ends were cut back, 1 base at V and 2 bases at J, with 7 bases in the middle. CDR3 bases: TGCGCCAGCAGCTTGACAGGGCCCTACGAGCAGTACTTC. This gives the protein CASSLTGPYEQYF.

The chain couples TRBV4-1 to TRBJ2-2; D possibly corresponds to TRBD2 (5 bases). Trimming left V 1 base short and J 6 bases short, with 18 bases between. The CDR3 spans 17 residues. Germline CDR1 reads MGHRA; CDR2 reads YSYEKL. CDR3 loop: CASSQAHRGGYAGELFF. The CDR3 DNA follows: TGCGCCAGCAGCCAAGCACATCGCGGAGGATATGCCGGGGAGCTGTTTTTT.

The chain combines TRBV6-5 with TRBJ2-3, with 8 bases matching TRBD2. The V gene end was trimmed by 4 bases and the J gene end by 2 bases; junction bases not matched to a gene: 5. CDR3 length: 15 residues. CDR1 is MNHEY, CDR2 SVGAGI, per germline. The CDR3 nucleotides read TGTGCCAGCAGTTTTTACGGGGGGGCCACAGATACGCAGTATTTT. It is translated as CASSFYGGATDTQYF.

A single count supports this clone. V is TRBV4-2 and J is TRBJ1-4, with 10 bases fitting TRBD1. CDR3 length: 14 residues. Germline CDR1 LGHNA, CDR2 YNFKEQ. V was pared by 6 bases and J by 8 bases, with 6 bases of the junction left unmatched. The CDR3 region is CASSYPGQGEKLFF. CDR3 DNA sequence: TGTGCCAGCAGTTATCCGGGACAGGGGGAAAAACTGTTTTTT.

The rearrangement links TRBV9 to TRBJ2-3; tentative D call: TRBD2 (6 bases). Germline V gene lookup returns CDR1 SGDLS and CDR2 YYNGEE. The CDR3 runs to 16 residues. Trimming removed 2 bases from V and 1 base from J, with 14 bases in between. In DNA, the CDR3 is TGTGCCAGCAGCGTTGTAGCGGCAACCCGCACAGATACGCAGTATTTT. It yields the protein CASSVVAATRTDTQYF. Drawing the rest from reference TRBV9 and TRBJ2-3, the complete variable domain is DSGVTQTPKHLITATGQRVTLRCSPRSGDLSVYWYQQSLDQGLQFLIQYYNGEERAKGNILERFSAQQFPDLHSELNLSSLELGDSALYFCASSVVAATRTDTQYFGPGTRLTVL.

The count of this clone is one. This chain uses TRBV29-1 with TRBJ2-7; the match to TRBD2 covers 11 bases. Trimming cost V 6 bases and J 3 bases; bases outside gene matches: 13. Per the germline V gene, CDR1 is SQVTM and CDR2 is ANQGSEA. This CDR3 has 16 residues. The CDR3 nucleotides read TGCAGCGTCGAACGAGCGACTAGCGGGGAGAACTACGAGCAGTACTTC. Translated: CSVERATSGENYEQYF.

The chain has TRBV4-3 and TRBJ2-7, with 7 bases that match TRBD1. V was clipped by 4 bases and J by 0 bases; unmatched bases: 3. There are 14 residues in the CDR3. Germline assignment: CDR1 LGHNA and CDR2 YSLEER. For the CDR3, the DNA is TGCGCCAGCAGCCTAGGGACAGACTCCTACGAGCAGTACTTC. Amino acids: CASSLGTDSYEQYF.

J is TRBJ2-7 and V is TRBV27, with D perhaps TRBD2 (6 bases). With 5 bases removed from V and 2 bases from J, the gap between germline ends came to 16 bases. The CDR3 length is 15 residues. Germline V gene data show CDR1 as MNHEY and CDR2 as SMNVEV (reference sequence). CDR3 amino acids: CASSIGGVGTYEQYF. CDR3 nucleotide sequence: TGTGCCAGCAGTATAGGAGGGGTGGGGACCTACGAGCAGTACTTC.

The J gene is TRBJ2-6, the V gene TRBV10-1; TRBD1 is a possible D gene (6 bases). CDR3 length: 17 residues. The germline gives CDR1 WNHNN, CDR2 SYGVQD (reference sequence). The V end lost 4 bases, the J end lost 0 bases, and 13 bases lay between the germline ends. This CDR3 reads CASSGPDSVSGANVLTF. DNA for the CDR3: TGCGCCAGCAGTGGCCCGGACAGCGTCTCTGGGGCCAACGTCCTGACTTTC.

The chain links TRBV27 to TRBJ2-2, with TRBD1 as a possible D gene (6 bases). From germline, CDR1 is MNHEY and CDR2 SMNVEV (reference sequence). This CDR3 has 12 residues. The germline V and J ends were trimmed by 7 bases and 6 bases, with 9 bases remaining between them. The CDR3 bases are TGTGCCAGCACAGGGGACCCCGGGGAGCTGTTTTTT. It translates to CASTGDPGELFF.

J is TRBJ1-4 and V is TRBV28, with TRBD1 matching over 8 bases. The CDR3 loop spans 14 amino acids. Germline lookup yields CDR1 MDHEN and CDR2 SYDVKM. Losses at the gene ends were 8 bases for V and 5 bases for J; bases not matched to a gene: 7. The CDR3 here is CASLRTGRNEKLFF. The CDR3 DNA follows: TGTGCCAGCCTCCGGACAGGGCGAAATGAAAAACTGTTTTTT.

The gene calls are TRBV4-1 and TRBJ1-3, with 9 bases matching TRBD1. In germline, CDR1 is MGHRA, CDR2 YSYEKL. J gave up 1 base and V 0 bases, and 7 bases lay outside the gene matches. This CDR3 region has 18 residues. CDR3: CASSQDSGTGMSGNTIYF. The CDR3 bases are TGCGCCAGCAGCCAAGATTCCGGGACAGGGATGTCTGGAAACACCATATATTTT.

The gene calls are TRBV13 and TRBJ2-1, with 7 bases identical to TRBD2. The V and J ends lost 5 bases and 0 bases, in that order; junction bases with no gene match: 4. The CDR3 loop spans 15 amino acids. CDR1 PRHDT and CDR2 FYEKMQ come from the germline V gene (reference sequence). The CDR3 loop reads CASSQAGSSYNEQFF. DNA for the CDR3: TGTGCCAGCAGCCAAGCGGGAAGCTCCTACAATGAGCAGTTCTTC.

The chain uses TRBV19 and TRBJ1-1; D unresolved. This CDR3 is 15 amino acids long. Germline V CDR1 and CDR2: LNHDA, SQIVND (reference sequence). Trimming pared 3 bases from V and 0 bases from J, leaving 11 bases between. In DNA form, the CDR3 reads TGTGCCAGTAGTATTGGGGAGTACATGAACACTGAAGCTTTCTTT. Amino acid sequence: CASSIGEYMNTEAFF.

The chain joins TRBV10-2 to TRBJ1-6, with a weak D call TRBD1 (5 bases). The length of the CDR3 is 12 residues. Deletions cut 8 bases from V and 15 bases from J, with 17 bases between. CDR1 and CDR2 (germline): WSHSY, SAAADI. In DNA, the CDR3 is TGCGCCAGCTGGGACTCCCCGGATTACCTCCACTTT. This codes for CASWDSPDYLHF.